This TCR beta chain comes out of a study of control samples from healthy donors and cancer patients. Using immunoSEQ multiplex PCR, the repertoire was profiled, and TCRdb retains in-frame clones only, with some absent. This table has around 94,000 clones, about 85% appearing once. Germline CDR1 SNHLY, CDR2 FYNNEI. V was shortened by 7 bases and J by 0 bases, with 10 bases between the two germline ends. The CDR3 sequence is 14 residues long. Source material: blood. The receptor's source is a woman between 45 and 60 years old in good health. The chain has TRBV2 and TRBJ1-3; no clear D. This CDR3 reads CASIQSDSGNTIYF. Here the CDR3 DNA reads TGTGCCAGCATCCAGAGTGACTCTGGAAACACCATATATTTT.